This passage covers 9 T cell receptor beta chains from one sample sequenced in a study of neoadjuvant nivolumab and ipilimumab in lung cancer. Clones were read by immunoSEQ multiplex PCR, and TCRdb kept only the in-frame ones, dropping some. The table shows about 28,000 clones, with 83% occurring only once. Specimen: tumor tissue, collected after neoadjuvant nivolumab, alone or with ipilimumab, at or shortly before surgery. These receptors were taken from an adult with non-small cell lung cancer.

The chain recombines TRBV6-5 with TRBJ1-3; D is uncertain. Germline loops: CDR1 MNHEY, CDR2 SVGAGI. The CDR3 loop spans 14 amino acids. Deletions cut 0 bases from V and 5 bases from J, with 8 bases between. The CDR3 DNA sequence: TGTGCCAGCAGTTACTCATGGGAGAGAAACACCATATATTTT. Amino acid sequence: CASSYSWERNTIYF.

The CDR3 here is CASSYNSLAGGYEQYF. The DNA for the CDR3 is TGTGCCAGCAGTTACAATTCCCTAGCGGGAGGCTACGAGCAGTACTTC. The V and J genes are TRBV6-5 and TRBJ2-7; TRBD2 matches 11 bases. In germline, CDR1 is MNHEY, CDR2 SVGAGI. After removal of 2 bases from V and 3 bases from J, the junction contained 6 bases not matched to a gene. This CDR3 is 16 amino acids long.

This chain links TRBV9 with TRBJ1-1; D is unresolved. CDR1 and CDR2 (germline): SGDLS, YYNGEE. The CDR3 loop spans 15 amino acids. V lost 4 bases and J lost 2, with 15 bases in between. CDR3 DNA sequence: TGTGCCAGCAGCTTACTTCTAACGGCTAACACTGAAGCTTTCTTT. Amino acid sequence: CASSLLLTANTEAFF.

The gene calls are TRBV7-8 and TRBJ2-3, with TRBD1 matching over 9 bases. This CDR3 has 18 residues. V gave up 2 bases and J gave up 4 bases; unmatched junction bases: 13. In germline, CDR1 is SGHVS, CDR2 FQNEAQ. The CDR3, as DNA: TGTGCCAGCAGCTTAAGGGACAGGGCATTGGGTTTGGCAGATACGCAGTATTTT. It codes for CASSLRDRALGLADTQYF.

The V and J genes are TRBV25-1 and TRBJ2-3, with 8 bases fitting TRBD2. Germline-derived CDR1 and CDR2 are MGHDK and SYGVNS. The CDR3 runs 16 residues. Unmatched junction bases numbered 9, after V lost 3 bases and J lost 4 bases. CDR3: CASSDGAGGQSDTQYF. CDR3 coding DNA: TGTGCCAGCAGTGATGGGGCGGGAGGTCAATCAGATACGCAGTATTTT.

The chain links TRBV2 to TRBJ1-2; possibly TRBD1 for D (6 bases). V was cut by 5 bases and J by 4 bases, with 11 bases left in between. Germline V gives CDR1 SNHLY, CDR2 FYNNEI. This CDR3 contains 13 residues. For the CDR3, the DNA is TGTGCCAGCAGTTCACAGGGACCCTATGGCTACACCTTC. This sequence encodes CASSSQGPYGYTF. The full variable domain, in which reference TRBV2 and TRBJ1-2 provide the parts outside the CDR3, is EPEVTQTPSHQVTQMGQEVILRCVPISNHLYFYWYRQILGQKVEFLVSFYNNEISEKSEIFDDQFSVERPDGSNFTLKIRSTKLEDSAMYFCASSSQGPYGYTFGSGTRLTVV.

The chain carries TRBV29-1 and TRBJ2-1, with 8 positions matching TRBD2. From germline, CDR1 is SQVTM and CDR2 ANQGSEA. The CDR3 contains 14 residues. V gave up 5 bases and J gave up 0 bases; unmatched junction bases: 3. The CDR3 protein is CSVLAGSSYNEQFF. DNA of the CDR3: TGCAGCGTTTTAGCGGGAAGCTCCTACAATGAGCAGTTCTTC.

The V and J genes are TRBV9 and TRBJ2-7; 11 bases map to TRBD2. This CDR3 spans 16 amino acids. Unmatched junction bases numbered 3, after V lost 0 bases and J lost 1 base. Germline V gives CDR1 SGDLS, CDR2 YYNGEE. CDR3: CASSVGGLAESYEQYF. The CDR3 DNA follows: TGTGCCAGCAGCGTAGGGGGACTAGCGGAGTCCTACGAGCAGTACTTC.

V gene TRBV7-9 combines with J gene TRBJ2-7; a possible D gene is TRBD2 (5 bases). CDR3 length equals 15 residues. From germline, CDR1 is SEHNR and CDR2 FQNEAQ (reference sequence). V lost 6 bases and J lost 9, with 24 bases in between. For the CDR3, the DNA is TGTGCCAGCAGTTACGGACTGAGCCGATCCGAAGGGCAGTACTTC. Encoded protein: CASSYGLSRSEGQYF.